This TCR beta chain was found in a study of T cell repertoires in cytomegalovirus infection. V lost 2 bases and J lost 4, with 8 bases in between. CDR3 length: 14 amino acids. Germline values: CDR1 LNHDA, CDR2 SQIVND (reference sequence). As to this clonotype: Antigen unknown.

TCRdb ran MiXCR on the reads and lists one entry per CDR3 protein. Of about 830,000 distinct CDR3 sequences in the sample, 30% to 35% are singletons; the top ten hold about an eighth. The rearrangement links TRBV19 to TRBJ2-2; D is undetermined. The sequence derives from a human donor in good health (CMV status not recorded). Some clones in this sample may be carry-over from other donors' samples. Sequenced here: cultured CD8+ T cells from PBMCs, sampled from culture after CMV antigen stimulation. The CDR3 DNA sequence: TGTGCCAGTAGTATATTTTTGGTCACCGGGGAGCTGTTTTTT. It specifies CASSIFLVTGELFF.